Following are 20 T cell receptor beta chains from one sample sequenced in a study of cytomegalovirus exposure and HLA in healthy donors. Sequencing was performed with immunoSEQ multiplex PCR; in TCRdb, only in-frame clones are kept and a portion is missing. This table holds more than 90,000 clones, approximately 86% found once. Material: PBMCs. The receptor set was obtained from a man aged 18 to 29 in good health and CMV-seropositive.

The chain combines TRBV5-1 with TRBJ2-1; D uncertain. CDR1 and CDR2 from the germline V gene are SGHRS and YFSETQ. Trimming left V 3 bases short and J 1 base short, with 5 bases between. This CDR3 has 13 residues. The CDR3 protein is CASSSGSYNEQFF. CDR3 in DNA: TGCGCCAGCAGCTCAGGTTCCTACAATGAGCAGTTCTTC.

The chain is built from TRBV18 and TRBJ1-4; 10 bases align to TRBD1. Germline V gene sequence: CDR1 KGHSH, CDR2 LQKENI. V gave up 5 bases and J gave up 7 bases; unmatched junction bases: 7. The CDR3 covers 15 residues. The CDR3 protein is CASSSTTGGFEKLFF. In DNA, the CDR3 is TGTGCCAGCTCATCAACGACAGGGGGCTTTGAAAAACTGTTTTTT.

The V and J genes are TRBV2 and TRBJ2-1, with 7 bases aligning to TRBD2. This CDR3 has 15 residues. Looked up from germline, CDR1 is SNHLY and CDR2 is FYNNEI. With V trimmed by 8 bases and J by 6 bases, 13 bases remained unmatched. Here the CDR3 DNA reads TGTGCCAGCGGCCTGGGGGGGACGGGGTCCAATGAGCAGTTCTTC. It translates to CASGLGGTGSNEQFF.

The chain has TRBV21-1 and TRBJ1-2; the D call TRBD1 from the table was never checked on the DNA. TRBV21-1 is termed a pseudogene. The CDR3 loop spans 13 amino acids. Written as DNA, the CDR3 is TGTGCCAGCAGCAACCGACAGACCTATGGCTACACCTTC. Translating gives CASSNRQTYGYTF.

This CDR3 is CSTRGGGDPSNYGYTF. CDR3 DNA sequence: TGCAGTACCCGAGGAGGGGGCGATCCCTCTAACTATGGCTACACCTTC. V is TRBV29-1 and J is TRBJ1-2, with 7 bases fitting TRBD1. The germline gives CDR1 SQVTM, CDR2 ANQGSEA. The CDR3 sequence is 16 residues long.

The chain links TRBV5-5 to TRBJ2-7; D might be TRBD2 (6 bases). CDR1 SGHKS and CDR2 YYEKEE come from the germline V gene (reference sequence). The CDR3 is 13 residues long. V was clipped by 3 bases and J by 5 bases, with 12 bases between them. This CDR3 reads CASSWATSNEQYF. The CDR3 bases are TGTGCCAGCAGCTGGGCGACTAGTAACGAGCAGTACTTC.

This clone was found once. The CDR3 sequence is CASSYSYRQSNTEAFF. The CDR3 region has the DNA TGTGCCAGCAGTTACTCTTATCGACAGTCGAACACTGAAGCTTTCTTT. The chain recombines TRBV6-5 with TRBJ1-1; D possibly corresponds to TRBD1 (5 bases). CDR3 size: 16 residues. Trimming stripped 0 bases from V and 1 base from J, with 12 bases between. Germline V CDR1 and CDR2: MNHEY, SVGAGI.

The CDR3 is CASSSQGSTYNEQFF. CDR3 DNA sequence: TGTGCCAGCAGTTCCCAGGGCAGTACCTACAATGAGCAGTTCTTC. J is TRBJ2-1 and V is TRBV6-5; a possible D gene is TRBD1 (5 bases). CDR1 is MNHEY, CDR2 SVGAGI, per germline. There are 15 residues in the CDR3. V lost 4 bases to trimming and J lost 2 bases, with 12 bases between them.

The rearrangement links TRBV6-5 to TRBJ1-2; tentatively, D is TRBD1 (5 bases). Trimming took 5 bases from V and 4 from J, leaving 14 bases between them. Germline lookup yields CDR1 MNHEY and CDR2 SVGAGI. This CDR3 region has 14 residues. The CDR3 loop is CASSQGRDSYGYTF. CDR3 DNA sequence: TGTGCCAGCAGTCAGGGCCGGGACTCCTATGGCTACACCTTC.

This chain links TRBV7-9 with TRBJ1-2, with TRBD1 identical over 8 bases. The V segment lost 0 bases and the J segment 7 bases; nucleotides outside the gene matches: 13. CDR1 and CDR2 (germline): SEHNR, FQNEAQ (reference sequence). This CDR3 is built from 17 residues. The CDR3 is CASSLADRGSGKLGYTF. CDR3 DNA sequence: TGTGCCAGCAGCTTAGCCGACAGGGGCTCCGGCAAGCTTGGCTACACCTTC.

As DNA, the CDR3 is TGTGCCAGCAGCTTGAAAAGGACCGGGGTGGAAAAACTGTTTTTT. Its translation is CASSLKRTGVEKLFF. V usage is TRBV7-8 and J usage is TRBJ1-4, with D unclear. Germline CDR1 reads SGHVS; CDR2 reads FQNEAQ. The CDR3 consists of 15 residues. Deletions cut 3 bases from V and 8 bases from J, with 16 bases between.

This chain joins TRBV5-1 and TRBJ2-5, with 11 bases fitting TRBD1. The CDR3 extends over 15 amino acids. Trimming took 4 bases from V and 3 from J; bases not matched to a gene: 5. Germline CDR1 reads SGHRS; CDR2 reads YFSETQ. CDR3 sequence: CASSRGQGGKETQYF. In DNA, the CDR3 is TGCGCCAGCAGCAGGGGACAGGGGGGCAAAGAGACCCAGTACTTC.

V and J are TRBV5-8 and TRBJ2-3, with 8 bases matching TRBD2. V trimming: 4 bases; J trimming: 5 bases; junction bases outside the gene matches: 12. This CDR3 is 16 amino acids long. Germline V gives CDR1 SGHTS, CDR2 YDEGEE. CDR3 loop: CASSHGRGGEIDTQYF. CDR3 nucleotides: TGTGCCAGCAGCCACGGTCGGGGGGGGGAGATAGATACGCAGTATTTT.

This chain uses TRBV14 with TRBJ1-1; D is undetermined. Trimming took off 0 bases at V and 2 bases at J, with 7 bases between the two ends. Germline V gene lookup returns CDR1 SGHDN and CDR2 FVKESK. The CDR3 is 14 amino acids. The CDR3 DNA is TGTGCCAGCAGCCAAGAGGCCTCCAACACTGAAGCTTTCTTT. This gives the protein CASSQEASNTEAFF.

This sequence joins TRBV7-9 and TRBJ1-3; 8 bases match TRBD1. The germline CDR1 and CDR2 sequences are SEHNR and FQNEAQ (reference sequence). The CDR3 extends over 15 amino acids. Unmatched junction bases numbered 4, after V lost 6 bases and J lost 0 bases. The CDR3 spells CASSQGQGSGNTIYF. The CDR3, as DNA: TGTGCCAGCAGTCAAGGACAGGGCTCTGGAAACACCATATATTTT.

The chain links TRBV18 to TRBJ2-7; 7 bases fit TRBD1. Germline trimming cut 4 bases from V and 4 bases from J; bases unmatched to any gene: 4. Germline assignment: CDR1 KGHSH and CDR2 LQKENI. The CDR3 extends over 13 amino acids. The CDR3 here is CASSHGQEYEQYF. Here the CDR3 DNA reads TGTGCCAGCTCACACGGACAGGAGTACGAGCAGTACTTC.

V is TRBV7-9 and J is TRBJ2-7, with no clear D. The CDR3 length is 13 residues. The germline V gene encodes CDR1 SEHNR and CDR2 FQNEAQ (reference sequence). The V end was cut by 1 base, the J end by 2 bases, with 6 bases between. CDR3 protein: CASSLVSAYEQYF. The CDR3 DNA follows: TGTGCCAGCAGCTTAGTATCCGCCTACGAGCAGTACTTC. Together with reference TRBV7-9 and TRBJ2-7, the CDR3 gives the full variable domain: DTGVSQNPRHKITKRGQNVTFRCDPISEHNRLYWYRQTLGQGPEFLTYFQNEAQLEKSRLLSDRFSAERPKGSFSTLEIQRTEQGDSAMYLCASSLVSAYEQYFGPGTRLTVT.

CDR3 nucleotide sequence: TGTGCCAGCAGTGAATGGACAGGGGAAACCTACGAGCAGTACTTC. It is translated as CASSEWTGETYEQYF. The chain uses TRBV6-1 and TRBJ2-7, with 9 bases identical to TRBD1. The CDR3 is made up of 15 amino acids. CDR1 and CDR2 from the germline V gene are MNHNS and SASEGT. J was trimmed by 2 bases and V by 2 bases; bases with no gene match: 4.

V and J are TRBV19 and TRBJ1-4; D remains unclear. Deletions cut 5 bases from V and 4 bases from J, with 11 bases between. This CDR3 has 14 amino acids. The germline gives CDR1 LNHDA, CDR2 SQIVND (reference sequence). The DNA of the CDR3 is TGTGCCAGTAGTTCCCGGCGGGTTAATGAAAAACTGTTTTTT. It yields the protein CASSSRRVNEKLFF.

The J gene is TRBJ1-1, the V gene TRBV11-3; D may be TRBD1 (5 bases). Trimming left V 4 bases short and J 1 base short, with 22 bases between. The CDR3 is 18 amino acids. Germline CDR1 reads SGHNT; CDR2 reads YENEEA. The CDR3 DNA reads TGTGCCAGCAGCTCCGGGGGGGACTCCCGCAATAGGAACACTGAAGCTTTCTTT. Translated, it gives CASSSGGDSRNRNTEAFF.